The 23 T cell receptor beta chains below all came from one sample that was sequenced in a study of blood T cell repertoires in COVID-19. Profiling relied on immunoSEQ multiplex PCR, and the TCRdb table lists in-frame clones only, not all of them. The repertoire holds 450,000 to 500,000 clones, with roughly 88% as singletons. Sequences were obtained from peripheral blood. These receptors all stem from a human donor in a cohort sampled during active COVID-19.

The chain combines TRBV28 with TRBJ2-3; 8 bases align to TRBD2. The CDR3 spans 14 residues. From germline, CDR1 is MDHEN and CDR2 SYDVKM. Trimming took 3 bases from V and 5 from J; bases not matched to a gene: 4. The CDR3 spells CASSFGTRGDTQYF. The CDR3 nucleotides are TGTGCCAGCAGTTTTGGGACTAGGGGAGATACGCAGTATTTT.

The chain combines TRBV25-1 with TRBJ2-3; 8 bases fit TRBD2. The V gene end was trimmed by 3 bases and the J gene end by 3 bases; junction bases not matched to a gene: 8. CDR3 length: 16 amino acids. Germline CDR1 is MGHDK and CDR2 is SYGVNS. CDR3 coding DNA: TGTGCCAGCAGTGAGGGGGCTAGCGGGCGGACAGATACGCAGTATTTT. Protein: CASSEGASGRTDTQYF. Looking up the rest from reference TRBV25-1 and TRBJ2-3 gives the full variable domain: EADIYQTPRYLVIGTGKKITLECSQTMGHDKMYWYQQDPGMELHLIHYSYGVNSTEKGDLSSESTVSRIRTEHFPLTLESARPSHTSQYLCASSEGASGRTDTQYFGPGTRLTVL.

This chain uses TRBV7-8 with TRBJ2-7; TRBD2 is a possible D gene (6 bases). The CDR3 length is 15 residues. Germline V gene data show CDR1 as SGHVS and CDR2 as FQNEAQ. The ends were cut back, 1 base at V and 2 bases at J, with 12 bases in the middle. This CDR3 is CASSLGGNPTYEQYF. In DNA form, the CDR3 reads TGTGCCAGCAGCTTAGGCGGGAACCCCACCTACGAGCAGTACTTC.

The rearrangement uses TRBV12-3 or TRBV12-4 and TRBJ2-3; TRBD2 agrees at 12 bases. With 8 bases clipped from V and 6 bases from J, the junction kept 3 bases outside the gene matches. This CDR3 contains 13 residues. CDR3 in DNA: TGTGCCAGCGCTAGCGGGAGGGCCGATACGCAGTATTTT. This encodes CASASGRADTQYF.

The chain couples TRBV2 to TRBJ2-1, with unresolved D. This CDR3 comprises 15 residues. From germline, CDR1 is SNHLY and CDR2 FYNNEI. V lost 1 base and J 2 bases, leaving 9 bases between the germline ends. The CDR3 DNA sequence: TGTGCCAGCAGTGAAGTGGGTACAGCCTACAATGAGCAGTTCTTC. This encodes CASSEVGTAYNEQFF.

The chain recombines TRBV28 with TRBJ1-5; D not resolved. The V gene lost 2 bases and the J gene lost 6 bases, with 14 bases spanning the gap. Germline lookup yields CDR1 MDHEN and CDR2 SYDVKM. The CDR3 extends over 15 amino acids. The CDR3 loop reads CASSLPVANGQPQHF. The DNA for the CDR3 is TGTGCCAGCAGTTTACCGGTTGCCAATGGTCAGCCCCAGCATTTT.

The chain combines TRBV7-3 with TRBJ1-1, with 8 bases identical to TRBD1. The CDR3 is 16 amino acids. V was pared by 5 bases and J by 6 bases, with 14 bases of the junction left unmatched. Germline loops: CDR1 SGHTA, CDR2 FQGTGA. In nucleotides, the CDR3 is TGTGCCAGCAGCCCTTCGTGGGACAGGCCTTTGGCTGAAGCTTTCTTT. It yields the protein CASSPSWDRPLAEAFF.

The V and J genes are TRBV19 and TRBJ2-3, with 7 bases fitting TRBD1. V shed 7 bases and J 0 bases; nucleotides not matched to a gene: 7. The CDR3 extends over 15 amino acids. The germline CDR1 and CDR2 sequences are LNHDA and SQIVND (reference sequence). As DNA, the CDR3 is TGTGCCAGTATCGACAGGGCACCTAGCACAGATACGCAGTATTTT. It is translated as CASIDRAPSTDTQYF.

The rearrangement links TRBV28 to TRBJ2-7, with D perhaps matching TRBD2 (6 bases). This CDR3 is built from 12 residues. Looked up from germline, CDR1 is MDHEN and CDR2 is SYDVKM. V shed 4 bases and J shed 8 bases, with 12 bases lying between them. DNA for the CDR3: TGTGCCAGCAGTTCTCGACTAGGCAAGCAGTACTTC. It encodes CASSSRLGKQYF.

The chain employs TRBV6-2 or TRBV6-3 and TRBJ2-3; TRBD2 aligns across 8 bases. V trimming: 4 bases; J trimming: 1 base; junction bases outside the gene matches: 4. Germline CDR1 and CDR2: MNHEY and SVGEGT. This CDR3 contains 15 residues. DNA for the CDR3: TGTGCCAGCAGTTTCGAACTAGCGGGCACAGATACGCAGTATTTT. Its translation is CASSFELAGTDTQYF.

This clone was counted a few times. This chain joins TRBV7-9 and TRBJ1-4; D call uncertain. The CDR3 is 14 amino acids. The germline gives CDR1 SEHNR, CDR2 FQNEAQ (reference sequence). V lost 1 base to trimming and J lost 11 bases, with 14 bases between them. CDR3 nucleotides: TGTGCCAGCAGCTTAGGGGCCCAGGAATTGAAACTGTTTTTT. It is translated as CASSLGAQELKLFF.

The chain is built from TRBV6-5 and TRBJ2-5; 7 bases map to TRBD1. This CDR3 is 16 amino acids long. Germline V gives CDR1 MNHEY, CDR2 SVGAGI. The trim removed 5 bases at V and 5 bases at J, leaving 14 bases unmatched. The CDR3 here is CASSNYLGTVGETQYF. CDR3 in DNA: TGTGCCAGCAGTAACTACCTAGGGACAGTCGGGGAGACCCAGTACTTC.

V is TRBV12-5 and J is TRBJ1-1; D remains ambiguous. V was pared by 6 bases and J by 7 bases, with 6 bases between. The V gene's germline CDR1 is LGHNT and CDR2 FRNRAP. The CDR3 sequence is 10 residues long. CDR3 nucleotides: TGTGCTAGTGGCCAATTTGAAGCTTTCTTT. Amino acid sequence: CASGQFEAFF.

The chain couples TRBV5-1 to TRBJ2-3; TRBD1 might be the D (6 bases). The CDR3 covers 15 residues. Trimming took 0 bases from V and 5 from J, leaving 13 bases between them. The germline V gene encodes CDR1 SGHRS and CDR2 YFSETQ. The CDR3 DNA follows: TGCGCCAGCAGCTTGGAGGTAACAGGGTTAGATACGCAGTATTTT. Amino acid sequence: CASSLEVTGLDTQYF.

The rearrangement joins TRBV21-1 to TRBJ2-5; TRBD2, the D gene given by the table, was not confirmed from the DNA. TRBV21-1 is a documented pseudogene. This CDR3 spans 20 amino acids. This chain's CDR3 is CAAPFQRFSGSGEDRETQYF. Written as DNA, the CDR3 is TGTGCCGCCCCATTCCAGAGATTTAGCGGGAGCGGAGAAGATCGGGAGACCCAGTACTTC.

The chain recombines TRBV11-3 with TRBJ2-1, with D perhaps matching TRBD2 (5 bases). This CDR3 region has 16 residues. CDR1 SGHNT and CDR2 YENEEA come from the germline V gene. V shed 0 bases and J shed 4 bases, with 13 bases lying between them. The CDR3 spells CASSLDGTRGYNEQFF. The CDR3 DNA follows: TGTGCCAGCAGCTTAGATGGCACTAGAGGTTACAATGAGCAGTTCTTC.

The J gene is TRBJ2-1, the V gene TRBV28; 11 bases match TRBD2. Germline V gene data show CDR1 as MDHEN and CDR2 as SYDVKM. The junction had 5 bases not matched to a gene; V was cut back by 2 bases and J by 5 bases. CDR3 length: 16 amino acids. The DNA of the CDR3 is TGTGCCAGCAGTTTAAACGGACTAGCGGGTGACAATGAGCAGTTCTTC. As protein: CASSLNGLAGDNEQFF.

This chain's CDR3 is CAWDQFLQNTEAFF. CDR3 DNA sequence: TGTGCCTGGGACCAATTTTTACAGAACACTGAAGCTTTCTTT. This sequence joins TRBV30 and TRBJ1-1; D unresolved. Germline V CDR1 and CDR2: GTSNPN, SVGIG (reference sequence). Trimming shortened V by 5 bases and J by 1 base, and 14 bases separated the two germline ends. This CDR3 spans 14 amino acids.

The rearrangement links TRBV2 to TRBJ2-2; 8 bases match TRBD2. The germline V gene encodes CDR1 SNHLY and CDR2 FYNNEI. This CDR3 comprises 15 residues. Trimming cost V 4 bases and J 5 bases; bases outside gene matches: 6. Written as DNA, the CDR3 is TGTGCCAGCAGTGTTACGGGAGGGGGGACCGGGGAGCTGTTTTTT. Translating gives CASSVTGGGTGELFF.

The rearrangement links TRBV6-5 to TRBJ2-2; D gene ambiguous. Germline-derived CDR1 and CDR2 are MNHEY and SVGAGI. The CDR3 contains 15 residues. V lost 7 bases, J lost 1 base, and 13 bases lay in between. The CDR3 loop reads CASTRGSKNTGELFF. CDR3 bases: TGTGCCAGCACCCGAGGCAGTAAGAACACCGGGGAGCTGTTTTTT.

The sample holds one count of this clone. The CDR3 loop reads CASSSMTGATDTQYF. DNA for the CDR3: TGTGCCAGCAGCTCGATGACAGGGGCCACAGATACGCAGTATTTT. V usage is TRBV9 and J usage is TRBJ2-3; TRBD1 matches 8 bases. Germline loops: CDR1 SGDLS, CDR2 YYNGEE. V lost 4 bases and J lost 2; bases outside the gene matches: 6. The CDR3 runs 15 residues.

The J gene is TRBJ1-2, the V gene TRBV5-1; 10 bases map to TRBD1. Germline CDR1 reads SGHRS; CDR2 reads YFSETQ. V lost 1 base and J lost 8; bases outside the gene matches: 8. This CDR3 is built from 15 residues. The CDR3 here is CASSLKTGGEGGYTF. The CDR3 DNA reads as TGCGCCAGCAGCTTGAAGACAGGGGGCGAGGGCGGCTACACCTTC.

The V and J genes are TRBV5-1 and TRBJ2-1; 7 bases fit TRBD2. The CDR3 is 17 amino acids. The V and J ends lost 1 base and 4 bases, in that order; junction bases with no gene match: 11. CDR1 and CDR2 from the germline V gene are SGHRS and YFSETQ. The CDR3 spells CASSLPPTSAVYNEQFF. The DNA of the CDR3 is TGCGCCAGCAGCTTGCCTCCAACTAGCGCGGTTTACAATGAGCAGTTCTTC.